This T cell receptor beta chain emerged from a study of siplizumab effects on memory and regulatory T cells. Whole-study results and caveats: About 80-97% of proliferating CD4+ or CD8+ clones had no assignable naive or memory phenotype. Controls had approximately 27% Treg-derived mappable alloreactive CD4+ clones on average, versus less than 70% with siplizumab. Suppressive function of proliferating Tregs from siplizumab cultures was not confirmed.

The study assayed around 9.2 x 10^4 TCR templates per sample. The method was immunoSEQ multiplex PCR; TCRdb's version includes in-frame clones alone and lacks a portion of them. The data show roughly 100,000 clones, about 92% seen once. For this clone: The antigen remains unidentified.

Germline V gene lookup returns CDR1 LGHNA and CDR2 YNFKEQ. The CDR3 loop spans 14 amino acids. The V and J ends lost 1 base and 7 bases respectively, with 11 bases between them. The sequenced sample was CD4+ T cells sorted from blood. The chain employs TRBV4-2 and TRBJ2-1; D is undetermined. This sequence was found in a human donor in good health. The CDR3 nucleotides are TGTGCCAGCAGCCAAGGGGGTTTAGGAAATGAGCAGTTCTTC. Translated, it gives CASSQGGLGNEQFF.